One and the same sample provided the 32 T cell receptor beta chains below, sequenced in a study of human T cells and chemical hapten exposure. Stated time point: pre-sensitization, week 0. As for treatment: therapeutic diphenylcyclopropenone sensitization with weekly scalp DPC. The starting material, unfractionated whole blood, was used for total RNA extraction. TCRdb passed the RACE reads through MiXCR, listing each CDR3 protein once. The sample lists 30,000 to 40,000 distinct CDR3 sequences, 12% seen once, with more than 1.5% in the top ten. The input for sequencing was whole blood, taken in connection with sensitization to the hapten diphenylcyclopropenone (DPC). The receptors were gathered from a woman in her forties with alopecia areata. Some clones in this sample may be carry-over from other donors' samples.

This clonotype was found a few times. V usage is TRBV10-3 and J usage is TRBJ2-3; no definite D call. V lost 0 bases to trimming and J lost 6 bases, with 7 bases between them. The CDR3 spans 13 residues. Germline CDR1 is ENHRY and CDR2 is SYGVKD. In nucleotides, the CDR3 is TGTGCCATCAGTGAGTCGGCGGCCGATACGCAGTATTTT. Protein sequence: CAISESAADTQYF.

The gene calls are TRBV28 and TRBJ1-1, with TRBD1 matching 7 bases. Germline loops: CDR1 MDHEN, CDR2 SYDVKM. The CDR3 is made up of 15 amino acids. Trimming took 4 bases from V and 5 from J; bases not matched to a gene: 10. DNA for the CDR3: TGTGCCAGCAGTTCGCCCGGGACAGCGGGTACTGAAGCTTTCTTT. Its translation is CASSSPGTAGTEAFF.

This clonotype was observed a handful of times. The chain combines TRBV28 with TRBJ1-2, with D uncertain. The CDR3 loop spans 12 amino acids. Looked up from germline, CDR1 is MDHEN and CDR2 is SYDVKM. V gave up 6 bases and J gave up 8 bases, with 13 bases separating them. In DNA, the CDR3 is TGTGCCAGCAGAGAGAGGGAAGAGGGCTACACCTTC. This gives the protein CASREREEGYTF.

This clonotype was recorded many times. This CDR3 is CASSPGRVYEQYF. The CDR3 coding sequence is TGTGCCAGCAGCCCAGGACGGGTCTACGAGCAGTACTTC. V and J are TRBV7-9 and TRBJ2-7; no clear D. Trimming stripped 5 bases from V and 3 bases from J, with 11 bases between. This CDR3 contains 13 residues. The germline gives CDR1 SEHNR, CDR2 FQNEAQ (reference sequence).

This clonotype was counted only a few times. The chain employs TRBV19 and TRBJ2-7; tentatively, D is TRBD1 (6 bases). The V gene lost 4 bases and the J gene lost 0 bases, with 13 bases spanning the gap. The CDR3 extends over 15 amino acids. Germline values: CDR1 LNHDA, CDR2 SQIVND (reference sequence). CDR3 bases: TGTGCCAGTAGTAAGACAGGCCTAAGCTCCTACGAGCAGTACTTC. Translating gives CASSKTGLSSYEQYF.

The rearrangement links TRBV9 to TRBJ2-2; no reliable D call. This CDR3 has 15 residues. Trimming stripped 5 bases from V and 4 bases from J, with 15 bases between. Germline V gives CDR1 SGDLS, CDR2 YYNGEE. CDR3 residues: CASRPLELGTGELFF. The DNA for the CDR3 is TGTGCCAGCAGACCTCTGGAATTGGGCACCGGGGAGCTGTTTTTT.

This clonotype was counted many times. CDR3 sequence: CASSLRGAAYEQYF. CDR3 nucleotide sequence: TGTGCCAGCAGTTTACGGGGGGCCGCGTACGAGCAGTACTTC. This chain uses TRBV27 with TRBJ2-7; TRBD2 might be the D (7 bases). The CDR3 is 14 amino acids. In germline, CDR1 is MNHEY, CDR2 SMNVEV (reference sequence). Deletions cut 2 bases from V and 4 bases from J, with 12 bases between.

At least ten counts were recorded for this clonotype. The CDR3 bases are TGTGCCACCCAACAGGGGTCTCACACAGATACGCAGTATTTT. Translation: CATQQGSHTDTQYF. The J gene is TRBJ2-3, the V gene TRBV14, with 7 bases aligning to TRBD1. The CDR3 consists of 14 residues. CDR1 is SGHDN and CDR2 is FVKESK in the germline V gene. V gave up 10 bases and J gave up 2 bases; unmatched junction bases: 9. Variable domain in full (rest from reference TRBV14 and TRBJ2-3): EAGVTQFPSHSVIEKGQTVTLRCDPISGHDNLYWYRRVMGKEIKFLLHFVKESKQDESGMPNNRFLAERTGGTYSTLKVQPAELEDSGVYFCATQQGSHTDTQYFGPGTRLTVL.

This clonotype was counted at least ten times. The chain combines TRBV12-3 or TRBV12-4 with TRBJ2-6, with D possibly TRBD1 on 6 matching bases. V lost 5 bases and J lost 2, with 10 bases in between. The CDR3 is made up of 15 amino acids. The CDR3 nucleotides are TGTGCCAGCAGTGCTTCAGGGGCTGGGGCCAACGTCCTGACTTTC. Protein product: CASSASGAGANVLTF.

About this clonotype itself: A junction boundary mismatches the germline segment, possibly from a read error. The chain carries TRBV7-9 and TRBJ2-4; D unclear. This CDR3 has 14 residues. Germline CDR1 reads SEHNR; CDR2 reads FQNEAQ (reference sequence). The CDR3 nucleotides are TGTGTCCCCCCCGCACCCATAGCCAAAAACATTCTGTACTTC. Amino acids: CVPPAPIAKNILYF. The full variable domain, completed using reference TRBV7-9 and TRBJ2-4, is DTGVSQNPRHKITKRGQNVTFRCDPISEHNRLYWYRQTLGQGPEFLTYFQNEAQLEKSRLLSDRFSAERPKGSFSTLEIQRTEQGDSAMYLCVPPAPIAKNILYFGAGTRLSVL.

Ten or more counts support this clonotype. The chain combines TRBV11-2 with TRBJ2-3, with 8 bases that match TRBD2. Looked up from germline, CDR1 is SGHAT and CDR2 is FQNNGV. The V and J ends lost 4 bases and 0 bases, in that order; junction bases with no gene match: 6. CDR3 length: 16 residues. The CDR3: CASSSRTSPSTDTQYF. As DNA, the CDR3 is TGTGCCAGCAGCTCCCGGACTAGCCCTAGCACAGATACGCAGTATTTT. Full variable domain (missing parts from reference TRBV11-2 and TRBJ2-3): EAGVAQSPRYKIIEKRQSVAFWCNPISGHATLYWYQQILGQGPKLLIQFQNNGVVDDSQLPKDRFSAERLKGVDSTLKIQPAKLEDSAVYLCASSSRTSPSTDTQYFGPGTRLTVL.

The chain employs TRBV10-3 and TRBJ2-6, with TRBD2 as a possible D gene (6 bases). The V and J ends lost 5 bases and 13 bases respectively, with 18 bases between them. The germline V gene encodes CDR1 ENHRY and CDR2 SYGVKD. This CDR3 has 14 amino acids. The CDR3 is CAISPSSDPTVLTF. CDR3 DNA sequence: TGTGCCATCAGTCCGTCTAGCGACCCCACGGTCCTGACTTTC.

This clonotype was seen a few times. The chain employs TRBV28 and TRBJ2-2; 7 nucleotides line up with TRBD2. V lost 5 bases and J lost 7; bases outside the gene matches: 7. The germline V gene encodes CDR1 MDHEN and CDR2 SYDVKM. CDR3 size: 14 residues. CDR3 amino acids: CASSPGLVGGELFF. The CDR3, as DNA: TGTGCCAGCAGTCCCGGACTAGTCGGCGGGGAGCTGTTTTTT.

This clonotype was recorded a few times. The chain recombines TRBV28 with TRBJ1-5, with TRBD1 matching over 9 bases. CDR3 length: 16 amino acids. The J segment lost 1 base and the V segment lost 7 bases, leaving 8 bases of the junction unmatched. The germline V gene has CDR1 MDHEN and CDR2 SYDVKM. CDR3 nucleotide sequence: TGTGCCAGCATACCGGGACAGGGAGGCAGCAATCAGCCCCAGCATTTT. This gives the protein CASIPGQGGSNQPQHF.

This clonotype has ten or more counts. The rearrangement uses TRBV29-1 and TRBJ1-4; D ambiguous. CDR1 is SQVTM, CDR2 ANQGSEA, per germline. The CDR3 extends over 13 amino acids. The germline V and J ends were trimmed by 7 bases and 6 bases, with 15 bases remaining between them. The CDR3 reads CSASSEAHEKLFF. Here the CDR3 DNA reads TGCAGCGCCTCCTCCGAAGCGCATGAAAAACTGTTTTTT.

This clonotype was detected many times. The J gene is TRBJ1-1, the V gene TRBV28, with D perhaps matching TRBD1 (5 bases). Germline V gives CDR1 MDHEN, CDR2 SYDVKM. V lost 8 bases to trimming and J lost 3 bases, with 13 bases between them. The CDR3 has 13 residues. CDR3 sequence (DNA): TGTGCCAGCGGGGGTTCAGTTGACACTGAAGCTTTCTTT. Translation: CASGGSVDTEAFF. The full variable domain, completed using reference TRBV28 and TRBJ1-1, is DVKVTQSSRYLVKRTGEKVFLECVQDMDHENMFWYRQDPGLGLRLIYFSYDVKMKEKGDIPEGYSVSREKKERFSLILESASTNQTSMYLCASGGSVDTEAFFGQGTRLTVV.

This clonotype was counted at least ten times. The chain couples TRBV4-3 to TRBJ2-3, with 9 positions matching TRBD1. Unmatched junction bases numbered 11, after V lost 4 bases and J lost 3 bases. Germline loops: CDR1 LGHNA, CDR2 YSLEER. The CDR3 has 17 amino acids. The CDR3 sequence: CASSPTLTGGGTDTQYF. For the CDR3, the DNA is TGCGCCAGCAGCCCCACACTGACAGGGGGTGGTACAGATACGCAGTATTTT.

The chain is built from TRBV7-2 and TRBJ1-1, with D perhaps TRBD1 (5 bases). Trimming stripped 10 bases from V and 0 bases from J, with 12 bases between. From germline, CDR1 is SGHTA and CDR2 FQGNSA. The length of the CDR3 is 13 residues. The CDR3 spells CATGTAMNTEAFF. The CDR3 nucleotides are TGTGCCACTGGGACCGCTATGAACACTGAAGCTTTCTTT.

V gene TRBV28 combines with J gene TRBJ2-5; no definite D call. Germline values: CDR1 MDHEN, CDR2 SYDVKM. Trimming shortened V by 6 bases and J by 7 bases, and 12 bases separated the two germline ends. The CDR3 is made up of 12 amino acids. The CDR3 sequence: CASSRPDGTQYF. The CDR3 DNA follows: TGTGCCAGCAGCCGGCCCGATGGGACCCAGTACTTC.

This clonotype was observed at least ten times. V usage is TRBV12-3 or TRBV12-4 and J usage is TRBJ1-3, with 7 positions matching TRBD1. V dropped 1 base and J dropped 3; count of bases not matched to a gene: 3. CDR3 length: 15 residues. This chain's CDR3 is CASSLGRGLGNTIYF. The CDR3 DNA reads TGTGCCAGCAGTTTAGGAAGGGGGCTTGGAAACACCATATATTTT.

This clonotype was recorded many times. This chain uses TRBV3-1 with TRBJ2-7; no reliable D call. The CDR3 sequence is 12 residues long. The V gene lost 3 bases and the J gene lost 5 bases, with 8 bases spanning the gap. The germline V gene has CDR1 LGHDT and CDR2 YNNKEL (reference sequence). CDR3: CASSHGLDEQYF. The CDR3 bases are TGTGCCAGCAGCCACGGCTTGGACGAGCAGTACTTC.

The CDR3 here is CSARREQTGELFF. The CDR3 DNA follows: TGCAGCGCCCGGCGGGAGCAGACCGGGGAGCTGTTTTTT. The chain recombines TRBV29-1 with TRBJ2-2; 7 bases line up with TRBD2. The CDR3 consists of 13 residues. V trimming: 7 bases; J trimming: 5 bases; junction bases outside the gene matches: 7. Germline CDR1 is SQVTM and CDR2 is ANQGSEA.

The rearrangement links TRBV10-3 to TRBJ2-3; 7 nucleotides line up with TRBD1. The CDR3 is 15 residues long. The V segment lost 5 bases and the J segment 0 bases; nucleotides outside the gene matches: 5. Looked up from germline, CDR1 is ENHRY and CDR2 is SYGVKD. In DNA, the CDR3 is TGTGCCATCAGTCTTAGGGACAGAAGCACAGATACGCAGTATTTT. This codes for CAISLRDRSTDTQYF.

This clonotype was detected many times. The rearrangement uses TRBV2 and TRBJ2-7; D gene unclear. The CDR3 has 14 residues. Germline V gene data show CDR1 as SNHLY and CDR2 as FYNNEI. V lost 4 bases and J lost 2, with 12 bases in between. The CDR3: CASSVSQVAYEQYF. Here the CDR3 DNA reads TGTGCCAGCAGTGTAAGTCAGGTGGCCTACGAGCAGTACTTC.

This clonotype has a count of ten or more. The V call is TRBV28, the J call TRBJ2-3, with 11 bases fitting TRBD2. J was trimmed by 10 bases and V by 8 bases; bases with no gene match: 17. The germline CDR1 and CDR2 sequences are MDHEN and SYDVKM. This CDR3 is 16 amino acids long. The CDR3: CASGPIAGGRSQAQYF. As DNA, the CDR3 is TGTGCCAGCGGGCCCATAGCGGGAGGGCGGTCCCAGGCGCAGTATTTT.

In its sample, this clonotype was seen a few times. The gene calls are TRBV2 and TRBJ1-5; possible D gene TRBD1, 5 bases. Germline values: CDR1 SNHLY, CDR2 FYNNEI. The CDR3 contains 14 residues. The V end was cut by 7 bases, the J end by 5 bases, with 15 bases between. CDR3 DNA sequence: TGTGCCAGCACGGGGCAGGGAGGCGATCAGCCCCAGCATTTT. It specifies CASTGQGGDQPQHF.

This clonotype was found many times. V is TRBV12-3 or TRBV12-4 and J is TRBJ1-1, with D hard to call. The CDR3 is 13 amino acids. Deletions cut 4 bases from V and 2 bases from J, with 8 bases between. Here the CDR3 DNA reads TGTGCCAGCAGTTGGGCAAAAAACACTGAAGCTTTCTTT. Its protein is CASSWAKNTEAFF.

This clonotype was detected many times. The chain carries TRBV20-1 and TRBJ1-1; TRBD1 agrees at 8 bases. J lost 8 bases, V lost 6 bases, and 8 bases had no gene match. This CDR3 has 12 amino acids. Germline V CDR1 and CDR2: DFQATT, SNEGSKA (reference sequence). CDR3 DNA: TGCAGTGCAGTTGACAGGGGACAAGAAGCTTTCTTT. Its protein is CSAVDRGQEAFF.

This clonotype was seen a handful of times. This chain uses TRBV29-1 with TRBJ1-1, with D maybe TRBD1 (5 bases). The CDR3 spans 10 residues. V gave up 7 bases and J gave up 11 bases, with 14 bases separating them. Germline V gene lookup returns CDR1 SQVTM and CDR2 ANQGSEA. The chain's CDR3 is CSGMGQRAFF. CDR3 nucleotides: TGCAGCGGAATGGGGCAGAGGGCTTTCTTT.

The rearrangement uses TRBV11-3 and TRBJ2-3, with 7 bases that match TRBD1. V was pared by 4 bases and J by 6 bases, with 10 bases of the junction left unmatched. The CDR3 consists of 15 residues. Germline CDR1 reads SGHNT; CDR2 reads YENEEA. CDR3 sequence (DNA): TGTGCCAGCAGCTCGGGACAGACACTCCTGGATACGCAGTATTTT. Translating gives CASSSGQTLLDTQYF. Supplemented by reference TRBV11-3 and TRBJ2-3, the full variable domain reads EAGVVQSPRYKIIEKKQPVAFWCNPISGHNTLYWYLQNLGQGPELLIRYENEEAVDDSQLPKDRFSAERLKGVDSTLKIQPAELGDSAVYLCASSSGQTLLDTQYFGPGTRLTVL.

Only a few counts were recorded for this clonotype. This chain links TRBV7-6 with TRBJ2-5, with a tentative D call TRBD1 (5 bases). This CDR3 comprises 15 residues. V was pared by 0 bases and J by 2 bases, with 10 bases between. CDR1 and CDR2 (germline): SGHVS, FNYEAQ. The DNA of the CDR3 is TGTGCCAGCAGCTTAGCGCAAGGGGCTCAAGAGACCCAGTACTTC. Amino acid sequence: CASSLAQGAQETQYF.

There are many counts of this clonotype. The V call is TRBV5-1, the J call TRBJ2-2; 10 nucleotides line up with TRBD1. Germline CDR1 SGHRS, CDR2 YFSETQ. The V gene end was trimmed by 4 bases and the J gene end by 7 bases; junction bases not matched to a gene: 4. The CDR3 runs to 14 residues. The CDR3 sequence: CASSETGGHGELFF. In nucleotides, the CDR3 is TGCGCCAGCAGCGAGACAGGGGGCCACGGGGAGCTGTTTTTT.